Listed below are T cell receptor beta chains from one sample, sequenced in a study of cytomegalovirus exposure and HLA in healthy donors. TCRdb's copy holds only in-frame clones and misses some; the assay was immunoSEQ multiplex PCR. In the table there are 100,000 to 150,000 clones, roughly 82% of which are singletons. Sequenced material: PBMCs. Receptors were obtained from a woman aged 40 to 50 in good health and CMV-seropositive. CDR3s include the opening cysteine and the closing phenylalanine or tryptophan. The D gene is left open where the match is weak. For some rows the clone size is stated as once, few or many, or as a class when expanded; others skip it.

j_call | d_call | clone_size | v_call | cdr3_nt | cdr3_aa
TRBJ2-7 | TRBD1 | - | TRBV25-1 | TGTGCCAGCAGTGAAAACGCGGGACAGGGCTTCTACGAGCAGTACTTC | CASSENAGQGFYEQYF
TRBJ2-3 | TRBD2 | - | TRBV30 | TGTGCCTGGAGTGTTTATCGGGGGGTAAGCACAGATACGCAGTATTTT | CAWSVYRGVSTDTQYF
TRBJ2-7 | TRBD1 | - | TRBV30 | TGTGCCTGGTCTTCCGGGACAGGCATATACGAGCAGTACTTC | CAWSSGTGIYEQYF
TRBJ1-1 | - | - | TRBV19 | TGTGCCAGTAGTGCCCGACAGTACTTT | CASSARQYF
TRBJ2-7 | TRBD2 | - | TRBV6-5 | TGTGCCAGCAGTTACGTCGGGAGGGCCTACGAGCAGTACTTC | CASSYVGRAYEQYF
TRBJ2-3 | TRBD2 | few | TRBV5-6 | TGTGCCAGCAGCCTTCTAGCGGGAGGAATTGGCTCAGATACGCAGTATTTT | CASSLLAGGIGSDTQYF
TRBJ1-5 | TRBD1 | - | TRBV6-6 | TGTGCCAGCAGCCCGCCCCGGACAGGGGTGAGGCAGCCCCAGCATTTT | CASSPPRTGVRQPQHF
TRBJ2-7 | TRBD2 | - | TRBV29-1 | TGCAGCGTTGATCAGCGGGGGCCCACCTACGAGCAGTACTTC | CSVDQRGPTYEQYF
TRBJ2-2 | TRBD2 | few | TRBV29-1 | TGCAGCGTTTCCGGGACTAGAGATACCGGGGAGCTGTTTTTT | CSVSGTRDTGELFF
TRBJ2-1 | TRBD2 | - | TRBV29-1 | TGCAGCGTAGGACTAGCGGGGGGGCCTAATGAGCAGTTCTTC | CSVGLAGGPNEQFF
TRBJ2-3 | - | - | TRBV28 | TGTGCCAGCACCCAGGGGGGTGGTGTAGATACGCAGTATTTT | CASTQGGGVDTQYF
TRBJ2-7 | - | - | TRBV6-5 | TGTGCCAGCAGTTACTCCCCAAGGACTTTCACCTACGAGCAGTACTTC | CASSYSPRTFTYEQYF
TRBJ1-2 | - | - | TRBV7-8 | TGTGCCAGCAGCTCCGCAGTCGATTATGGCTACACCTTC | CASSSAVDYGYTF
TRBJ1-2 | TRBD1 | - | TRBV18 | TGTGCCAGCTCACCAGGACAGGGAGATGGCTACACCTTC | CASSPGQGDGYTF
TRBJ2-2 | TRBD2 | - | TRBV29-1 | TGCAGCGTTGGCGAGCGGGAGGACACCGGGGAGCTGTTTTTT | CSVGEREDTGELFF
TRBJ2-5 | TRBD2 | - | TRBV7-9 | TGTGCCAGCAGCTTGGGAATAGCGGGAGGGCCTGGAATAGAGACCCAGTACTTC | CASSLGIAGGPGIETQYF
TRBJ2-7 | - | once | TRBV19 | TGTGCCAGTGGGAGGGGGGACTACGAGCAGTACTTC | CASGRGDYEQYF
TRBJ2-7 | TRBD2 | once | TRBV28 | TGTGCCAGCAGTTTTTCCCGACTAGCGGGAGGGCCGAGTTACGAGCAGTACTTC | CASSFSRLAGGPSYEQYF
TRBJ2-5 | TRBD1 | - | TRBV19 | TGTGCCAGTACCGCCCGACAGGGGAGCGGCGAGACCCAGTACTTC | CASTARQGSGETQYF
TRBJ1-2 | - | - | TRBV7-6 | TGTGCCAGCAGCCCTACTTGGGGGGACTATGGCTACACCTTC | CASSPTWGDYGYTF
TRBJ2-5 | TRBD1 | - | TRBV7-3 | TGTGCCAGCAGCCCTGATCCGGGACAGGGGAAGGAGACCCAGTACTTC | CASSPDPGQGKETQYF
TRBJ1-2 | - | - | TRBV27 | TGTGCCAGCAGTTCCATTGGAGGGGATGGCTACACCTTC | CASSSIGGDGYTF
TRBJ1-2 | - | once | TRBV5-1 | TGCGCCAGCAGCCTGACACGATTGAGTTCCTATGGCTACACCTTC | CASSLTRLSSYGYTF
TRBJ2-7 | TRBD2 | - | TRBV2 | TGTGCCAGCAGCCCGACTAGCGGGAGCTCCTACGAGCAGTACTTC | CASSPTSGSSYEQYF
TRBJ2-3 | TRBD1 | - | TRBV28 | TGTGCCAGCAGCAGAACGGACAGGGGGCTGGATACGCAGTATTTT | CASSRTDRGLDTQYF
TRBJ2-7 | TRBD1 | once | TRBV9 | TGTGCCAGCAGCCCACAGGGGCTCTCCTACGAGCAGTACTTC | CASSPQGLSYEQYF
TRBJ2-7 | - | few | TRBV6-5 | TGTGCCAGCAGGACCCGAACAGGTATCTACGAGCAGTACTTC | CASRTRTGIYEQYF
TRBJ1-6 | TRBD1 | - | TRBV2 | TGTGCCAGCACCCGGGGACAGGGCAATTCACCCCTCCACTTT | CASTRGQGNSPLHF
TRBJ1-2 | - | - | TRBV27 | TGTGCCAGCCAAGGGGGGGATAAATTGGACTATGGCTACACCTTC | CASQGGDKLDYGYTF
TRBJ1-1 | - | - | TRBV18 | TGTGCCAGCTCACCTGTGGGTCGGGGGATAATGAACACTGAAGCTTTCTTT | CASSPVGRGIMNTEAFF
TRBJ1-6 | TRBD1 | - | TRBV5-4 | TGTGCCAGCAACTTGGGACCGGGACAGGGAAATTCACCCCTCCACTTT | CASNLGPGQGNSPLHF
TRBJ2-7 | TRBD1 | - | TRBV6-1 | TGTGCCAGCAGTGGGACAGGTGGCAACGAGCAGTACTTC | CASSGTGGNEQYF
TRBJ1-3 | - | - | TRBV29-1 | TGCAGCGTAGTCGCGGGGGGAAACACCATATATTTT | CSVVAGGNTIYF
TRBJ1-3 | TRBD1 | - | TRBV6-1 | TGTGCCAGCAGTGGGCCCAACAGGGGCTCTGGAAACACCATATATTTT | CASSGPNRGSGNTIYF
TRBJ2-1 | TRBD2 | - | TRBV30 | TGTGCCCAGACTAGCGGGAGTGTGGATGAGCAGTTCTTC | CAQTSGSVDEQFF
TRBJ2-3 | TRBD1 | few | TRBV7-9 | TGTGCCAGCAGCGGGACAGGGGGCGCAGATACGCAGTATTTT | CASSGTGGADTQYF
TRBJ1-1 | TRBD1 | few | TRBV19 | TGTGCCAGTAGTCTCGGGACAGGTAACACTGAAGCTTTCTTT | CASSLGTGNTEAFF
TRBJ2-7 | - | - | TRBV5-6 | TGTGCCAGCAGCTTGGGGGAAGGGAGCTACGAGCAGTACTTC | CASSLGEGSYEQYF
TRBJ2-1 | TRBD1 | few | TRBV9 | TGTGCCAGCCAACGGACAGGGTGGAGAAATGAGCAGTTCTTC | CASQRTGWRNEQFF
TRBJ2-2 | TRBD2 | - | TRBV4-2 | TGTGCCAGCAGCCAAGAACCCGGACTAGCGGGAGGGCCTCACACCGGGGAGCTGTTTTTT | CASSQEPGLAGGPHTGELFF
TRBJ2-3 | - | - | TRBV7-8 | TGTGCCAGCAGCTACAGCAATGCAGATACGCAGTATTTT | CASSYSNADTQYF
TRBJ1-2 | TRBD1 | - | TRBV5-6 | TGTGCCAGCAGCCAGGGACAGGGCTACTATGGCTACACCTTC | CASSQGQGYYGYTF
TRBJ2-6 | TRBD1 | - | TRBV19 | TGTGCCAGTAGTCCGGGACAGGGACTACCTGGGGCCAACGTCCTGACTTTC | CASSPGQGLPGANVLTF
TRBJ1-5 | TRBD1 | - | TRBV18 | TGTGCCAGCTCTCCCGGGACAGAGAATCAGCCCCAGCATTTT | CASSPGTENQPQHF
TRBJ2-1 | - | once | TRBV30 | TGTGCCTGGAGTGCAGATAGAGAGGTTAATGAGCAGTTCTTC | CAWSADREVNEQFF
TRBJ2-3 | TRBD1 | few | TRBV7-2 | TGTGCCAGCAGCTTAGGTGGACAGGGTCGCACAGATACGCAGTATTTT | CASSLGGQGRTDTQYF
TRBJ2-7 | - | - | TRBV2 | TGTGCCAGCAGTGATCGTGGGCGGGACGAGCAGTACTTC | CASSDRGRDEQYF
TRBJ1-3 | - | once | TRBV29-1 | TGCAGCGTTGTGCGGGCGGAAACTGGAAACACCATATATTTT | CSVVRAETGNTIYF
TRBJ2-1 | TRBD2 | few | TRBV6-4 | TGTGCCAGCAGTATAACCCGGACTAGCGGTTACAATGAGCAGTTCTTC | CASSITRTSGYNEQFF
TRBJ1-2 | TRBD1 | once | TRBV6-1 | TGTGCCAGCAGGGGACAGGGGGCGATCTATGGCTACACCTTC | CASRGQGAIYGYTF
TRBJ2-7 | - | - | TRBV6-5 | TGTGCCAGCATGGGGGCCAACTACGAGCAGTACTTC | CASMGANYEQYF
TRBJ1-4 | TRBD1 | - | TRBV5-5 | TGTGCCAGCACCCAGGGGGCGGGATGGCGTGAAAAACTGTTTTTT | CASTQGAGWREKLFF
TRBJ1-4 | TRBD1 | - | TRBV5-1 | TGCGCCAGCAGCCGACAGGGACGAGGTGGGGAAAAACTGTTTTTT | CASSRQGRGGEKLFF
TRBJ1-2 | TRBD1 | - | TRBV18 | TGTGCCAGCTCCCCGGGGACAGATCGCTATGGCTACACCTTC | CASSPGTDRYGYTF
TRBJ2-7 | - | few | TRBV27 | TGTGCCAGCGGCTGGACAGTTTACGAGCAGTACTTC | CASGWTVYEQYF
TRBJ2-1 | - | - | TRBV30 | TGTGCCTGGAGTGTGTTAGGGGTTGAGCAGTTCTTC | CAWSVLGVEQFF